This entry features one TCR beta chain sequence. This clone was observed a single time. The antigen this receptor binds is unknown. No base quality values were provided; no much bigger clone lies one nucleotide off. In total, 500 to 700 healthy bone marrow donors made up the cohort. At the time of sampling, every cohort member was nominally healthy, though immune exposures that went unrecorded were likely present. The donor was CMV seropositive and belonged to the group of 270 or so seropositive cohort members. A peripheral blood sample was collected from each donor, and TCR beta sequencing was performed on peripheral blood mononuclear cells. Genomic DNA extraction from the blood cell samples was performed with the Qiagen DNeasy Blood Extraction Kit. The data originate from a study of cytomegalovirus exposure and HLA in healthy donors (dated by TCRdb to about 2017). In terms of the full investigation: In an earlier analysis of several hundred of the donors, 276 Gb of sequence data and 95 million to 130 million unique TCR beta sequences from 180 million or so T cells were reported. Alongside the repertoire data, information on donor age, sex, ethnicity and CMV serostatus was compiled. Approximately 310 gigabases of sequencing data and tens of millions of unique TCR sequences were included in an early release covering about 620 HLA-typed donors. The genetic ancestry cluster associated with self-reported Caucasian donors included about four fifths of the roughly 400 genotyped donors. The study combined high-throughput TCR immunosequencing, statistical association of individual TCRs with disease status, and machine learning to predict cytomegalovirus infection status. The later analysis used no new phenotypic data to find candidate immune exposures, relying instead on TCR beta sequences and their occurrence across donors. Across around 400 genotyped donors of the cohort, an average of about 240,000 unique TCR beta nucleotide sequences per donor were sequenced, and roughly a sixth of those sequences were non-productive. A later genetic analysis used genome-wide SNP genotypes for about 65% of the 666 donors, treating that subset as a discovery cohort. Every discovery cohort repertoire had been produced on one sequencing platform. A later analysis re-analyzed previously published TCR beta repertoires from 666 donors and added high-resolution HLA genotyping to study TCR occurrence patterns. In addition to the first cohort of 666 subjects, a separate validation cohort of around 110 different subjects was used. The number of donors typed differed by locus, with 629-630 for A, B, C, DRB1 and DQB1, over 500 for DQA1, 600 to 610 for DPA1, and some 440 for DPB1. Several DR-DQ haplotypes were handled as single units for association and clustering, since linkage in the cohort was strong. The aim of the study was to test whether cataloging public T cell receptors could identify signatures of past pathogen exposure. In an earlier analysis of about 590 of the donors, high-throughput TCR beta sequencing was used to judge whether each TCR beta V gene segment behaved as functional or pseudogenic. Both class I and class II loci were covered by HLA typing, at four-digit resolution. The study profiled the T cell repertoires of about 720 subjects by immunosequencing and related them to cytomegalovirus serostatus. General conclusions and limits of the study: When HLA alleles, especially DR and DQ, strongly co-occurred, attributing TCR associations to individual alleles was difficult. The sequencing pipeline was judged likely to have produced a cluster of highly shared sequence variants as a technical artifact. The study gave a list of under 200 TCR beta chains associated with cytomegalovirus. The cohort was sequenced for TCR beta chains only, and without alpha or paired-chain data the features that could be detected were limited. According to a later genetic analysis, donors in an Asian-associated ancestry cluster had fewer N-insertions in productive TCRs than the roughly 700-donor mean. It was suggested by the authors that the approach could potentially be generalized to other disease states and immunological phenotypes. An earlier analysis of approximately 530 of the donors showed that most TCR beta V segments appeared in productive rearrangements either about 87% or about 30% of the time, which broadly matched IMGT annotations. In a later analysis, TCR association rates were found to vary across HLA loci, with the most associated TCRs seen for DRB1 alleles and the fewest for HLA-C alleles. HLA typing was unavailable for some donors at each locus, so association tests used only the typed subset. V-gene and J-gene trimming of TCR beta chains was associated with a missense DCLRE1C variant in a later genetic analysis, and the association was replicated in an independent cohort. In a later analysis, HLA-associated TCR beta chains showed more clonal expansion and lower generation probabilities than non-associated chains that were equally common. A few of the identified cytomegalovirus-associated TCR beta chains were confirmed in vitro to be specific for cytomegalovirus antigens. The only immune exposure information available for the cohort was CMV serostatus. Correlated functional status among segregating V segments might be attributable to linkage disequilibrium, but an unknown experimental factor could not be ruled out. Cytomegalovirus status was reported to be diagnosed by the classifier with high specificity and sensitivity in both the original and validation cohorts. Because counts were too low, some 17 rarely observed V segments, including chromosome 9 orphons, were excluded from the earlier analysis of under 650 of the donors. A further reported finding was that TCR beta sequences accurately predicted the HLA-A and HLA-B alleles for most subjects in the first cohort. A later analysis reported that several top co-occurrence clusters appeared linked to parvovirus B19, influenza, CMV and Epstein-Barr virus. A later analysis associated about 16,000 TCR beta sequences with specific HLA alleles at a false discovery rate of 0.05. Roughly uniform sequencing depth across donors was assumed in presence/absence analyses, although this assumption may not hold. In a later analysis, most CMV-associated TCR beta chains were found to appear HLA-restricted, with HLA associations seemingly driven largely by CMV exposure. Across donors, most TCR sequences were observed very rarely, whereas some public TCRs were present in many individuals.

Library preparation employed the immunoSEQ multiplex PCR assay. For the multiplex PCR, a mixture combining 60 forward primers for TCR Vbeta segments and 13 reverse primers for TCR Jbeta segments was used. The CDR3 region of rearranged TCR beta genes was amplified from genomic DNA with a multiplex PCR assay. The Illumina HiSeq System was used to sequence the amplified TCR beta libraries as 87-base-pair reads. The study's own analysis went as follows. In a later analysis, tens of millions of unique TCR beta chains were counted across the roughly 700 repertoires, and roughly 11 million of these chains were shared by at least two donors. To remove PCR and sequencing errors, raw reads were error-corrected and collapsed into unique sequences using a nearest-neighbor algorithm that merged closely related sequences. To assign V, D and J gene segments, CDR3 sequences were aligned to IMGT reference sequences. For a sequence to be retained, at least a six-nucleotide match to both a V gene segment and a J gene segment was required. Rearrangements were classified as productive when the CDR3 lacked stop codons and remained in frame with V and J, and all other rearrangements were classified as non-productive. Following IMGT convention, CDR3 was defined as the stretch from the second conserved V-encoded cysteine up to the conserved J-encoded phenylalanine. Sequences without an unambiguous match to a single V gene segment were excluded from the earlier analysis of about 600 of the donors. In an earlier analysis of 587 of the donors, V segments were called functional above 56.7% productive rearrangements and were called segregating when the between-donor standard deviation exceeded 5%. A statistical classification framework was developed to diagnose cytomegalovirus status using the catalog of TCR beta chain sequences. A later analysis assigned V and J genes by comparing TCR nucleotide sequences with IMGT/GENE-DB human TR gene sequences. Using the TCRdist pipeline, a later analysis assigned CDR3 sequences along with most-parsimonious VDJ recombination scenarios. In a later analysis, each TCR beta chain was defined by its CDR3 amino acid sequence together with its V-gene family, and reads without a unique V-gene family were excluded. As a way to deal with suspected cross-contamination and a sequencing artifact, a later analysis dropped approximately 590 nucleotide sequences that were highly shared and had low generation probability. For each public chain, a later analysis derived a clonal expansion index from normalized ranks of inferred template counts within each repertoire. In a later analysis, generation probabilities were computed using a VDJ recombination model fitted to out-of-frame rearrangements, and the results were checked against IGoR. A later analysis scored TCR-TCR, TCR-HLA and TCR-CMV co-occurrence with hypergeometric tests, applying a repertoire-size bias correction to TCR pairs. To estimate false discovery rates, a later analysis permuted the HLA or CMV assignments 20 times. In a later analysis, co-occurring TCRs were grouped using DBSCAN, and TCRdist sequence similarity was added for clustering within HLA-allele-positive subsets. Repertoires with fewer than 30,000 or more than 120,000 public chains were left out of co-occurrence clustering, as were about 5 repertoires with anomalous nucleotide sharing. TCRdb's version of the immuneACCESS table is confined to in-frame rearrangements and falls short of the full clone set. An unresolved V gene accounts for under half of the shortfall where checked; the remainder is of unknown origin. That table furnishes V, J and clone size, whereas the DNA furnished D and trimming. The table for this sample lists 120,000 or so clones; about four fifths of them were counted only once. Clones ranked in the top ten supply approximately 9.6% of the sample.

This receptor was taken from a woman aged 45-59 years in good health and CMV-seropositive. The specimen sequenced was PBMCs.

DNA sequence: TGTGCCAGCAGCTTAAAGGGGACTTTAACCTACGAGCAGTACTTC. Translated, it gives CASSLKGTLTYEQYF. Recombination joined TRBV7-2 with TRBJ2-7; TRBD2 is possibly the D segment (6 matching bases). The CDR3 contains 15 residues, cysteine and phenylalanine counted. Kept here is only the CDR3 DNA, which spans 45 bases and is read in frame from base 1. V sheds 2 bases and J sheds 2 bases, leaving 13 bases between their ends. CDR1 and CDR2 are read off the germline V gene as SGHTA and FQGNSA.